This T cell receptor beta chain was identified during a study of PD-L1 blockade in urothelial cancer. The wider study: Specimens of blood held a median count of about 150,000 T cells.

Details on this clone: Its antigen is currently unknown.

V lost 3 bases to trimming and J lost 3 bases, with 8 bases between them. The CDR3 consists of 13 residues. Germline assignment: CDR1 SGHTA and CDR2 FQGNSA. Broader study findings: Larger 3-week expansion of tumor-associated blood clones was seen in durable-benefit patients.

Time point of the sample: peripheral blood 6 weeks after treatment start. Data came from immunoSEQ multiplex PCR; TCRdb stores just in-frame clones and leaves some out. The sample carries 35,000 to 55,000 clones, approximately 78% recorded once. The sample in question was PBMCs, obtained around atezolizumab (anti-PD-L1) treatment. This TCR was recovered from a man in his 60s with urothelial cancer. The gene calls are TRBV7-2 and TRBJ1-2; D is unclear. The CDR3 here is CASSFMDYYGYTF. The CDR3 DNA is TGTGCCAGCAGCTTTATGGACTACTATGGCTACACCTTC.